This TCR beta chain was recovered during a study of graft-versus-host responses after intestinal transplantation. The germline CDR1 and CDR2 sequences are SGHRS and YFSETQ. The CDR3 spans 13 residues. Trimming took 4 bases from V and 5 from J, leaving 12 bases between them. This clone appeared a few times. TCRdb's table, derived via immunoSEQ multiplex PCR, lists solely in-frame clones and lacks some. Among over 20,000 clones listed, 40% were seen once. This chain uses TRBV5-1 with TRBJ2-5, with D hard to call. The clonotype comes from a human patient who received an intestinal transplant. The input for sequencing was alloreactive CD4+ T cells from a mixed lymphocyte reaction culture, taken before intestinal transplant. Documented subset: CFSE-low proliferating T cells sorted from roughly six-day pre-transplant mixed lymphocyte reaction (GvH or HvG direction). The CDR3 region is CASSPSPGETQYF. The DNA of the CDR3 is TGCGCCAGCAGCCCCAGCCCCGGGGAGACCCAGTACTTC.